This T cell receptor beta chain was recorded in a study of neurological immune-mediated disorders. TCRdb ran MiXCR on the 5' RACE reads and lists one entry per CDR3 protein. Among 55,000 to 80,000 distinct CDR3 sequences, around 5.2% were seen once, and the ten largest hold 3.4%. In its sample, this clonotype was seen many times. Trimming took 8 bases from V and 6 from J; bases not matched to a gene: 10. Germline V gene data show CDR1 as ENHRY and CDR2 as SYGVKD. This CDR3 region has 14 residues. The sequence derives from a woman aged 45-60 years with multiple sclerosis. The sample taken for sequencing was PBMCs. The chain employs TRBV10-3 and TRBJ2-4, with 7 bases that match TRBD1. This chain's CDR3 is CAISSLGGTNIQYF. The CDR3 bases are TGTGCCATCTCATCTTTAGGGGGCACAAACATTCAGTACTTC.